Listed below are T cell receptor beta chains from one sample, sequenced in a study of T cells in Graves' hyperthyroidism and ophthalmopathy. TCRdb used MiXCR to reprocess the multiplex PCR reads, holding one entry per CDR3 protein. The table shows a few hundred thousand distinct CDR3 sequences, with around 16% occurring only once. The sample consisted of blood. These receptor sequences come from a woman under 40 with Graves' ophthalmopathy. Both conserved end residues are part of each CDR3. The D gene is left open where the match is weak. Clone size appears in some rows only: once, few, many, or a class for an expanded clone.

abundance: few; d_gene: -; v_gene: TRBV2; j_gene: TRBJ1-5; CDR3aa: CASSLWGISNQPQHF; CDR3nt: TGTGCCAGCAGTTTGTGGGGGATCAGCAATCAGCCCCAGCATTTT
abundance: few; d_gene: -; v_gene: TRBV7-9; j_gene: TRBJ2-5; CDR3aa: CASSSITGTFHYQETQYF; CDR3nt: TGTGCCAGCAGCTCTATTACCGGGACTTTTCATTACCAAGAGACCCAGTACTTC
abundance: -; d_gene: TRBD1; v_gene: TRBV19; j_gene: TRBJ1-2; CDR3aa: CASSLLKGQGHGYTF; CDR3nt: TGTGCCAGCTCCCTATTGAAGGGACAGGGTCATGGCTACACCTTC
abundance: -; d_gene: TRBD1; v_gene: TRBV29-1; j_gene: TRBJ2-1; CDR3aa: CSTRDREVNEQFF; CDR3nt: TGCAGCACCCGGGACAGGGAGGTCAATGAGCAGTTCTTC
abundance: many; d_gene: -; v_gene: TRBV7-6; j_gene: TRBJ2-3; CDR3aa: CASSLLQGQVDTQYF; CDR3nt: TGTGCCAGCAGCTTATTACAGGGCCAGGTAGATACGCAGTATTTT
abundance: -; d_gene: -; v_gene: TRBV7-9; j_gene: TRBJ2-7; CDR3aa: CASSTTGIPYEQYF; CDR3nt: TGTGCCAGCAGCACGACAGGAATCCCCTACGAGCAGTACTTC
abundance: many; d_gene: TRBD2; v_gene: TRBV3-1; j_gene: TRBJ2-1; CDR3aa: CASSQDLAGVSLGEQFF; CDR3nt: TGTGCCAGCAGCCAAGATTTAGCGGGGGTCTCTCTCGGTGAGCAGTTCTTC
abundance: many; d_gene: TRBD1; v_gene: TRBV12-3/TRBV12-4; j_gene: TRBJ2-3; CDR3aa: CASSFLRFLNTGGEPDTQYF; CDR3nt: TGTGCCAGCAGTTTCCTTCGATTCCTCAATACAGGGGGCGAACCAGATACGCAGTATTTT
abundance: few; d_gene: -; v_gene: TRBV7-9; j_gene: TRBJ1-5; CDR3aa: CASSLDGKNQPQHF; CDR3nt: TGTGCCAGCAGCTTAGACGGAAAAAATCAGCCCCAGCATTTT
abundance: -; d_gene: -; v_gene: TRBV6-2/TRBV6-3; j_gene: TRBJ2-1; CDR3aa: CASRGPAGNEQFF; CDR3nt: TGTGCCAGCAGGGGGCCCGCGGGGAATGAGCAGTTCTTC
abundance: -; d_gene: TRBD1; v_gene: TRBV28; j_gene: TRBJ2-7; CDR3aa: CASSQGQGLPRWSYEQYF; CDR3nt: TGTGCCAGCTCACAAGGACAGGGCCTCCCGAGGTGGTCCTACGAGCAGTACTTC
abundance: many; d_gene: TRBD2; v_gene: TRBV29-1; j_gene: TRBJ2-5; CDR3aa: CSASGRGTETQYF; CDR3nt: TGCAGCGCTAGCGGGAGAGGGACAGAGACCCAGTACTTC
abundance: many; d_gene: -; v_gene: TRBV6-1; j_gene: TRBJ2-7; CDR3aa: CASSSGPAFEQYF; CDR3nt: TGTGCCAGCAGTTCCGGCCCGGCTTTCGAGCAGTACTTC
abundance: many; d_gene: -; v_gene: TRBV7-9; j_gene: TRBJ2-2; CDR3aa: CATKSLRTGELFF; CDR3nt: TGTGCCACCAAGTCTCTCAGAACAGGGGAGCTGTTTTTT
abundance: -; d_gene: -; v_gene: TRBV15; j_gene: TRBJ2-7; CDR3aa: CATSRDSGAVAYEQYF; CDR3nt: TGTGCCACCAGCAGAGATAGTGGGGCAGTGGCCTACGAGCAGTACTTC
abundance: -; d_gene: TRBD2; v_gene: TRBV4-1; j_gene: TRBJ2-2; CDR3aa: CASSQEGLAGVGELFF; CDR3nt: TGCGCCAGCAGCCAAGAAGGCCTAGCGGGAGTCGGGGAGCTGTTTTTT
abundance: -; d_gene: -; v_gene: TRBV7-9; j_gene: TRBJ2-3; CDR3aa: CASSLRQVFTDTQYF; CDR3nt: TGTGCCAGCAGCCTCAGACAGGTTTTCACAGATACGCAGTATTTT
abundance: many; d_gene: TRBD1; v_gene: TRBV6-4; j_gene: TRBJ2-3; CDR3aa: CASSALGQGVDTQYF; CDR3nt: TGTGCCAGCAGTGCTTTGGGACAGGGTGTCGATACGCAGTATTTT
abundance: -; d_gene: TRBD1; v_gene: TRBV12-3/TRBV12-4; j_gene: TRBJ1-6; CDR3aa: CASRSDRGNSPLHF; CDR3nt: TGTGCCAGCAGGTCGGACAGGGGGAATTCACCCCTCCACTTT
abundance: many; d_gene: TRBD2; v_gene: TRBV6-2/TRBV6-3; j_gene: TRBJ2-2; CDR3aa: CASSYSSKLAGVNTGELFF; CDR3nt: TGTGCCAGCAGTTACTCGAGTAAGCTAGCGGGAGTAAACACCGGGGAGCTGTTTTTT
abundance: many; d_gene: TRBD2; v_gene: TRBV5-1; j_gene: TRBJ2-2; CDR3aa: CASSFGLAGNTGELFF; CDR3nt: TGCGCCAGCAGCTTCGGACTAGCGGGGAACACCGGGGAGCTGTTTTTT
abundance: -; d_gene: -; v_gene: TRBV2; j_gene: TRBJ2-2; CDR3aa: CASRSVRDTGELFF; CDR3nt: TGTGCCAGTCGTTCTGTCAGAGACACCGGGGAGCTGTTTTTT
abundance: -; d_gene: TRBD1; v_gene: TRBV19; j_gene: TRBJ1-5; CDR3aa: CASSVQGAFKPQHF; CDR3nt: TGTGCCAGTAGTGTCCAGGGGGCATTTAAGCCCCAGCATTTT
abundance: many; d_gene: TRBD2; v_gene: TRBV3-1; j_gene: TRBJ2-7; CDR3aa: CASSLRLAGSGYEQYF; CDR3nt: TGTGCCAGCAGCCTCCGACTAGCGGGATCGGGGTACGAGCAGTACTTC
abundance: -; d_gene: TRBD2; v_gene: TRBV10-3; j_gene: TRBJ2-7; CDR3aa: CAILVGGEQYF; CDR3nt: TGTGCCATCTTGGTGGGGGGGGAGCAGTACTTC
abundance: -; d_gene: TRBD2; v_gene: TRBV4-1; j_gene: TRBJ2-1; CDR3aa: CASTTSGSDSYNEQFF; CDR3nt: TGCGCCAGCACAACTAGCGGGAGTGATTCCTACAATGAGCAGTTCTTC
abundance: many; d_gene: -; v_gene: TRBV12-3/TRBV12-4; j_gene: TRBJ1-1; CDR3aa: CASRLTGTEAFF; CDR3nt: TGTGCCAGCAGACTCACAGGGACTGAAGCTTTCTTT
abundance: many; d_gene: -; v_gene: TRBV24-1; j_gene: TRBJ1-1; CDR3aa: CATSESGKTASTEAFF; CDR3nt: TGTGCCACCAGTGAATCCGGCAAAACCGCTAGCACTGAAGCTTTCTTT